The T cell receptor (beta chain) described here comes from a study of cytomegalovirus exposure and HLA in healthy donors. The overall study: Inside one of the first data releases sat about 85 million unique TCRs taken from HLA-typed donors. Across 300 to 400 genotyped donors, roughly 80% landed in the Caucasian-associated ancestry cluster.

Germline assignment: CDR1 MNHEY and CDR2 SMNVEV (reference sequence). V gave up 6 bases and J gave up 8 bases, with 17 bases separating them. The CDR3 extends over 15 amino acids. Study-wide results and caveats: Altogether, more than 150 TCR beta chains were recorded as cytomegalovirus-associated.

The PCR had 60 Vbeta and 13 Jbeta primers. This table comes from immunoSEQ multiplex PCR, and its TCRdb copy is limited to in-frame clones, with some not included. The profile covers some 74,000 clones, with 50% to 80% appearing a single time and about 22% taken by the ten largest. This clone was observed a single time. The target antigen is unknown. The sequence came from a man aged 40-50 years in good health and CMV-seropositive. Material for sequencing was PBMCs. This chain uses TRBV27 with TRBJ1-6; D gene uncertain. The DNA of the CDR3 is TGTGCCAGCAGGTCGGGATTTGGACCCGATTCACCCCTCCACTTT. Residues: CASRSGFGPDSPLHF.